The text below deals with one T cell receptor (beta chain). This record belongs to a study of blood T cell repertoires in COVID-19. Here immunoSEQ multiplex PCR was the method, and the copy in TCRdb shows in-frame clones only, minus some. The sample includes about 55,000 clones, 75% to 95% of them seen just once. V shed 3 bases and J 6 bases; nucleotides not matched to a gene: 10. Germline CDR1 reads MNHNS; CDR2 reads SASEGT. This CDR3 has 15 amino acids. The specimen was peripheral blood. The origin of this receptor is a human donor with active COVID-19. The donor label of this sample is uncertain. The J gene is TRBJ1-1, the V gene TRBV6-1; TRBD1 matches 7 bases. As DNA, the CDR3 is TGTGCCAGCAGTGACCAACAGGGGCGATGGTCTGAAGCTTTCTTT. Translating gives CASSDQQGRWSEAFF.